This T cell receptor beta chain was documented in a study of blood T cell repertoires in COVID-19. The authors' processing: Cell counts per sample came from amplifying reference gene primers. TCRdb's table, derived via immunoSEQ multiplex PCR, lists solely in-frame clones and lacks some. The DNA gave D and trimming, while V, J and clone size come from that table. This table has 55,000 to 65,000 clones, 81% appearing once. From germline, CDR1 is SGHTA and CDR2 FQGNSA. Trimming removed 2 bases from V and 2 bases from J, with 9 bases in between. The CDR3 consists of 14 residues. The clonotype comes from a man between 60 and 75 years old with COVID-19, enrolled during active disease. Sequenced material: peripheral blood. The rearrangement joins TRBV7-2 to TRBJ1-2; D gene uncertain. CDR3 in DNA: TGTGCCAGCAGCTTATTTGACACCAACTATGGCTACACCTTC. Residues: CASSLFDTNYGYTF. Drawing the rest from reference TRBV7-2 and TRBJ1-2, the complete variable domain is GAGVSQSPSNKVTEKGKDVELRCDPISGHTALYWYRQSLGQGLEFLIYFQGNSAPDKSGLPSDRFSAERTGGSVSTLTIQRTQQEDSAVYLCASSLFDTNYGYTFGSGTRLTVV.